This T cell receptor (beta chain) is drawn from a study of blood T cell repertoires in COVID-19 (TCRdb year 2020). At the level of the whole study: The collaborator samples originated in the United States, Italy and Spain and spanned the acute and convalescent phases of COVID-19. The material from the prospective study consisted of cDNA or gDNA derived from T cells, B-cell-depleted T cells, or PBMCs. Subjects who had been exposed to COVID-19, were actively infected with it, or had recovered from it provided the deeply sampled blood TCRbeta repertoires that made up the dataset. The repertoires were released in a freely available public database intended as a resource for research on the immune response to SARS-CoV-2. The samples were drawn from two sources: the first 160 participants of the ongoing ImmuneRACE study, and 1,000 to 1,500 subjects contributed by 6 global collaborators. A de-identified subject ID, COVID-19 status, age in years and sex were almost always included in the sample metadata. HLA class I and class II types, where available, came from metadata supplied by the sample provider rather than from assay-based typing. What the authors observed across the whole study: Clinical and demographic metadata were provided uncurated, with the amount varying by source and participant.

According to the germline V gene, CDR1 reads SGHTA and CDR2 reads FQGTGA. The CDR3 starts with the cysteine, ends with the phenylalanine, and has 15 residues. Solely the CDR3 DNA is kept, with 45 bases framed from the first base. Trimming removed 2 bases from V and 1 base from J; the gene matches leave 2 bases unexplained. Each collaborating institution followed its own protocols to collect whole blood in K2EDTA tubes. For TCRbeta analysis, collaborators shipped samples in one of three forms: frozen whole blood, isolated PBMCs, or DNA extracted from either of those sample types. TCRbeta CDR3 regions were amplified from genomic DNA using the immunoSEQ Assay, a bias-controlled multiplex PCR. As for the original processing: Nucleated cell counts per sample were estimated from amplification of reference gene primers within the assay. To quantify the absolute abundance of each unique TCRbeta CDR3 rearrangement, sequence reads were collapsed and filtered. For each sample, productive Simpson clonality was calculated as the square root of Simpson's diversity index over productive rearrangements. The source is immuneACCESS, and TCRdb retained only in-frame sequences with V and J called. Part of the clones is not carried over; for the studies checked, unresolved V genes explain less than half of this, and the remainder is unexplained. V and J calls plus clone size are reproduced from that table; the DNA served to infer D and trimming. The sample profile shows 230,000 or so clones; more than 65% of them were found once. The ten largest clones represent approximately 4.8% of the sample.

As regards this clone: The antigen this receptor binds is unknown. No per-base quality is available; no much larger clone lies one base away.

This TCR was recovered from a man in his fifties with active or convalescent COVID-19. What was sequenced was peripheral blood. The chain is made from TRBV7-3 and TRBJ1-5, with TRBD1 matching 7 junction bases. The CDR3 sequence is CASSLGRGSNQPQHF. In nucleotides, the sequence is TGTGCCAGCAGCTTAGGCAGGGGGAGCAATCAGCCCCAGCATTTT.